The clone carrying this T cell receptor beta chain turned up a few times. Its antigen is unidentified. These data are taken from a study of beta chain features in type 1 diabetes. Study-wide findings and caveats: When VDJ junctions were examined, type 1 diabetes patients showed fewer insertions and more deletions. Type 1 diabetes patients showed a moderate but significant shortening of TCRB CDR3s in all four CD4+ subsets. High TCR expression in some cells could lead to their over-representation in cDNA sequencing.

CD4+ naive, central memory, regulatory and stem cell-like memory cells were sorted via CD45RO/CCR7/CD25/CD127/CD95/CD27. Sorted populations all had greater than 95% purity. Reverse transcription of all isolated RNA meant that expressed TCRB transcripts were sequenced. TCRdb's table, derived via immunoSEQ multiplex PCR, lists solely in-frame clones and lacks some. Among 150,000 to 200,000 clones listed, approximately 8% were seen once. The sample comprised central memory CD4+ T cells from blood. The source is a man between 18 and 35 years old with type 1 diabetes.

The CDR3 nucleotides are TGTGCCAGCTCACCACCGTCGCGATCAAACACTGAAGCTTTCTTT. Protein sequence: CASSPPSRSNTEAFF. V is TRBV18 and J is TRBJ1-1; D unclear. The CDR3 length is 15 residues. Germline V gene sequence: CDR1 KGHSH, CDR2 LQKENI. Trimming removed 0 bases at V and 2 bases at J, with 10 bases between. Combining the CDR3 with reference TRBV18 and TRBJ1-1 gives the whole variable domain NAGVMQNPRHLVRRRGQEARLRCSPMKGHSHVYWYRQLPEEGLKFMVYLQKENIIDESGMPKERFSAEFPKEGPSILRIQQVVRGDSAAYFCASSPPSRSNTEAFFGQGTRLTVV.